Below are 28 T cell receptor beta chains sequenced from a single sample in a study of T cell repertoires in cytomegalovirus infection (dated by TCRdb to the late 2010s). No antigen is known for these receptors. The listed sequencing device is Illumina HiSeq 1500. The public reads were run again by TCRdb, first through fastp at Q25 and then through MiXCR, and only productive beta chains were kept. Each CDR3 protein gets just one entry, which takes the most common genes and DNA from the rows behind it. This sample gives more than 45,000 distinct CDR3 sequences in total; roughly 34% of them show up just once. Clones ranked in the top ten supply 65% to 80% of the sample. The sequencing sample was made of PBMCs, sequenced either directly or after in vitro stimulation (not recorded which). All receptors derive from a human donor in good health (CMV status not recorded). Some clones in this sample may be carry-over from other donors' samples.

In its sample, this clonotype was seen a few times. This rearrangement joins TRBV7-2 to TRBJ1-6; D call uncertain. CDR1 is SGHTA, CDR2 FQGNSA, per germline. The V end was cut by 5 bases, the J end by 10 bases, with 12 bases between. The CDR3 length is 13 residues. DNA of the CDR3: TGTGCCAGCAGCCCCCCCTCCGTCTCACCCCTCCACTTT. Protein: CASSPPSVSPLHF.

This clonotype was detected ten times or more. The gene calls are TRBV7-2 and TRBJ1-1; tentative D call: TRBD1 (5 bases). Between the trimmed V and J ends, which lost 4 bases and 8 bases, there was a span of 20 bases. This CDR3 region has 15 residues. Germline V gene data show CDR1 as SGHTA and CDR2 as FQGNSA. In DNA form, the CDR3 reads TGTGCCAGCAGCTACCTGGGCCCAGGGAGGGTAGAAGCTTTCTTT. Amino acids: CASSYLGPGRVEAFF.

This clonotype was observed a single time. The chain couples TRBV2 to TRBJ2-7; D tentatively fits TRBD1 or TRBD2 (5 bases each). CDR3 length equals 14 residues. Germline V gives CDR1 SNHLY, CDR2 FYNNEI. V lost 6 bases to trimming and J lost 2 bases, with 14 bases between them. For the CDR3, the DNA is TGTGCCAGCAGCCCCGGGACCCTAACCTACGAGCAGTACTTC. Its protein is CASSPGTLTYEQYF.

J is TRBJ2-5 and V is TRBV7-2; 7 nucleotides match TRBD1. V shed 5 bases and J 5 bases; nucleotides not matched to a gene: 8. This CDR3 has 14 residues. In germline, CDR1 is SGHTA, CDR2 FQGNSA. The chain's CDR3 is CASSTLTGFETQYF. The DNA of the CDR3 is TGTGCCAGCAGCACCCTGACAGGGTTTGAGACCCAGTACTTC.

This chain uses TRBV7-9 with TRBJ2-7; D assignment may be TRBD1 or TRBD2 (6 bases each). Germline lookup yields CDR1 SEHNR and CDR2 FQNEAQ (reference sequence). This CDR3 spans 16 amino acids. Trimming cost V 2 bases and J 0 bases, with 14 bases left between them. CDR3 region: CASSLTRGVRSYEQYF. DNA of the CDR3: TGTGCCAGCAGCTTAACAAGGGGGGTACGCTCCTACGAGCAGTACTTC.

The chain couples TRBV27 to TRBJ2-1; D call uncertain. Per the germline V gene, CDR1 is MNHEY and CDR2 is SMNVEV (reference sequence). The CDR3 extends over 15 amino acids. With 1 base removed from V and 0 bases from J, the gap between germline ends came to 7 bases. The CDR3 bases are TGTGCCAGCAGTTTATTCACCCACTCCTACAATGAGCAGTTCTTC. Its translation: CASSLFTHSYNEQFF.

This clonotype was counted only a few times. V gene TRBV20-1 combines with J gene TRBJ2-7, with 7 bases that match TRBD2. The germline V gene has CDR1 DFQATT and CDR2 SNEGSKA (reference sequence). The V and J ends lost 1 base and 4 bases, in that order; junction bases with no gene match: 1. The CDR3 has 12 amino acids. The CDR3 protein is CSARGLAYEQYF. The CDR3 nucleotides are TGCAGTGCTAGAGGACTAGCATACGAGCAGTACTTC.

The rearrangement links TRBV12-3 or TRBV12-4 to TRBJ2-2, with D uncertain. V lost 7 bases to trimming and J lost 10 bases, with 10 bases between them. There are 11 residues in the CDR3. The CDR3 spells CASTLTKELFF. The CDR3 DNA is TGTGCCAGCACCCTTACTAAGGAGCTGTTTTTT.

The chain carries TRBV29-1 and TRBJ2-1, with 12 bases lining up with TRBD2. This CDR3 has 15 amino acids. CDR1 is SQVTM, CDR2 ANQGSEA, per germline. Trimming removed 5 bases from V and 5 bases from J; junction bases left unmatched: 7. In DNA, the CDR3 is TGCAGCGTTTCTAAACGACTAGCGGGGGACAATGAGCAGTTCTTC. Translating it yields CSVSKRLAGDNEQFF.

CDR3 nucleotide sequence: TGTGCCAGCAGTTCGCCGGGACAGGGGCACTACGAGCAGTACTTC. Translated: CASSSPGQGHYEQYF. This rearrangement joins TRBV27 to TRBJ2-7; 10 bases are shared with TRBD1. Trimming cost V 4 bases and J 3 bases; bases outside gene matches: 6. Germline V gene sequence: CDR1 MNHEY, CDR2 SMNVEV (reference sequence). The CDR3 is 15 amino acids.

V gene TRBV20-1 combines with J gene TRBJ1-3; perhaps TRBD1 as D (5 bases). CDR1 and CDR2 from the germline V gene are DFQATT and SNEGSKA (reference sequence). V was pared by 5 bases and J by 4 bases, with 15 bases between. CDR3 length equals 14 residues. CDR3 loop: CSAGVQGEGNTIYF. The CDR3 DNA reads TGCAGTGCTGGTGTCCAGGGCGAAGGAAACACCATATATTTT.

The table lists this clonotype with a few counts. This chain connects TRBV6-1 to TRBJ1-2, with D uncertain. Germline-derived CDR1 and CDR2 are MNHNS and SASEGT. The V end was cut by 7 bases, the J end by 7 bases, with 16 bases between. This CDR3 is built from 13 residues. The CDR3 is CASNPQAVSGYTF. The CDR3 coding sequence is TGTGCCAGCAACCCCCAGGCAGTCTCTGGCTACACCTTC.

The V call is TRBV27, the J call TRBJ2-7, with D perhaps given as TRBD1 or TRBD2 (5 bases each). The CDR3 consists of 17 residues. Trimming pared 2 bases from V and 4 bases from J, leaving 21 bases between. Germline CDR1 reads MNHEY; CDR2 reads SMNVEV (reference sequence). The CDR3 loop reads CASSLGPPGRPRYEQYF. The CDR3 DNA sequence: TGTGCCAGCAGTTTAGGCCCACCGGGACGGCCCCGGTACGAGCAGTACTTC.

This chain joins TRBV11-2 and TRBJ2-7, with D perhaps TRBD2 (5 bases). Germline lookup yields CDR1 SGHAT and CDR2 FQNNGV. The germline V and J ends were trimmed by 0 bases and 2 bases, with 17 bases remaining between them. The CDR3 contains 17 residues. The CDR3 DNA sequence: TGTGCCAGCAGCTTAGACGGTTGGGGAGCTCAACCCTACGAGCAGTACTTC. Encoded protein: CASSLDGWGAQPYEQYF.

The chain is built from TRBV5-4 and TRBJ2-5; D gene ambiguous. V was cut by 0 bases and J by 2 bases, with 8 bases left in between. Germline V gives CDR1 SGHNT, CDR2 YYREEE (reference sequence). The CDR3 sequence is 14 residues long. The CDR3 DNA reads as TGTGCCAGCAGCTTGGGGTCGGCGCAAGAGACCCAGTACTTC. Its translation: CASSLGSAQETQYF.

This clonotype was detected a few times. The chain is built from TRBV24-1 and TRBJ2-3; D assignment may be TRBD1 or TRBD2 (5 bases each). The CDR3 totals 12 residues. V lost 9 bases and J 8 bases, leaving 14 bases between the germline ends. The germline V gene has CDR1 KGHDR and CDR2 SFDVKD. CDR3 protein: CATGTSGGTQYF. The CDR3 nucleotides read TGTGCCACCGGGACCAGTGGGGGTACGCAGTATTTT.

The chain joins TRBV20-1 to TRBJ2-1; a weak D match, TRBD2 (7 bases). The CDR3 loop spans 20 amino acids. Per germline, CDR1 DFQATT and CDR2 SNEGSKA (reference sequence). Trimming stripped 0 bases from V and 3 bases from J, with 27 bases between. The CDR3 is CSARDQGGVTEGLFYNEQFF. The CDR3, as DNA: TGCAGTGCTAGAGATCAAGGGGGGGTGACGGAGGGTTTATTCTACAATGAGCAGTTCTTC.

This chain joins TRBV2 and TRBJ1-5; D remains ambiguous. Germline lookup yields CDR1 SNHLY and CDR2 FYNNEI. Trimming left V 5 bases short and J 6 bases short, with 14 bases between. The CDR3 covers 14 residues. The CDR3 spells CASSTLIGTQPQHF. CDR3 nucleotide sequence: TGTGCCAGCAGTACCCTGATCGGAACTCAGCCCCAGCATTTT.

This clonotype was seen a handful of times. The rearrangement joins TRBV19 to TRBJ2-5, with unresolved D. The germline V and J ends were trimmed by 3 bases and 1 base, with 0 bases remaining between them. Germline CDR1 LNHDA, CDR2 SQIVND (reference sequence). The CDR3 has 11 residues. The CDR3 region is CASSIQETQYF. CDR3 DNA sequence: TGTGCCAGTAGTATCCAAGAGACCCAGTACTTC.

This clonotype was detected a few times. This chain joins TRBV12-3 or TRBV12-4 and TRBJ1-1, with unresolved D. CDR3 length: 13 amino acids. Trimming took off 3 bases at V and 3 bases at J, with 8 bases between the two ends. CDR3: CASSFRRDTEAFF. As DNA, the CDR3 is TGTGCCAGCAGTTTCCGTAGGGACACTGAAGCTTTCTTT.

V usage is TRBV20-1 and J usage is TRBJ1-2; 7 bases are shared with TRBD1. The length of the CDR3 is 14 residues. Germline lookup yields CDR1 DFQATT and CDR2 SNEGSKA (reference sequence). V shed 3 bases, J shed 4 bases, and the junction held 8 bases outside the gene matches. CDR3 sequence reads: CSARGQPNFYGYTF. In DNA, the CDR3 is TGCAGTGCTAGGGGACAGCCCAATTTCTATGGCTACACCTTC.

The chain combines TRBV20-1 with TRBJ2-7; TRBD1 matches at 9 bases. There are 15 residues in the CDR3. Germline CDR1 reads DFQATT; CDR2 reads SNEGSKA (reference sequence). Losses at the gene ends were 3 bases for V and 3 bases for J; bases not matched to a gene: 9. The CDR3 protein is CSASERQGESYEQYF. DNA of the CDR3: TGCAGTGCTAGCGAAAGACAGGGGGAGAGCTACGAGCAGTACTTC.

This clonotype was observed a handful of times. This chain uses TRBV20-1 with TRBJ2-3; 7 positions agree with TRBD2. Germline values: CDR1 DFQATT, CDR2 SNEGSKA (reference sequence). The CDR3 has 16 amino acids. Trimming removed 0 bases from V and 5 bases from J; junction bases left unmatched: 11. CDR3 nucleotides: TGCAGTGCTAGAGATTTTCGGCGGGGGATTTTAGATACGCAGTATTTT. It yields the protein CSARDFRRGILDTQYF.

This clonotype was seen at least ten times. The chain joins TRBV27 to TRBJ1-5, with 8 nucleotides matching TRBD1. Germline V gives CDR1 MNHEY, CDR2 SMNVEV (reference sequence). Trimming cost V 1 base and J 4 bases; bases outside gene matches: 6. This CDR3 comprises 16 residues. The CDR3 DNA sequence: TGTGCCAGCAGTTTATTTGGGACAGGACCTAATCAGCCCCAGCATTTT. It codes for CASSLFGTGPNQPQHF.

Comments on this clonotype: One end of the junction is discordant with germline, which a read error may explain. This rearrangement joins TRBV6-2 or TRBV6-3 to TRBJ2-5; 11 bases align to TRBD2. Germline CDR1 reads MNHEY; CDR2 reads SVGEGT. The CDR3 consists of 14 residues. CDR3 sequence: CASSRGLAETGVDF. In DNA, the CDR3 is TGTGCCAGCAGTCGGGGACTAGCGGAGACCGGTGTTGACTTC.

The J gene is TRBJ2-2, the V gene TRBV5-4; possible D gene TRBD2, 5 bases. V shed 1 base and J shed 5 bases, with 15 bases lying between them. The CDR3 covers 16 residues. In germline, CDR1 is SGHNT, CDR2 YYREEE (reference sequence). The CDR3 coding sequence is TGTGCCAGCAGCTTGACCTCTGGACTCCTAACCGGGGAGCTGTTTTTT. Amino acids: CASSLTSGLLTGELFF.

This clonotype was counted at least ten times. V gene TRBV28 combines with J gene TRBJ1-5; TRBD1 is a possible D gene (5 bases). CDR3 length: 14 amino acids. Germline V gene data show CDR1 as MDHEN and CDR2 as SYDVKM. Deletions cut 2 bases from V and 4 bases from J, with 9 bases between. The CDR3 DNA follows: TGTGCCAGCAGTTTAGGGGCAGGGAATCAGCCCCAGCATTTT. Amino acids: CASSLGAGNQPQHF.

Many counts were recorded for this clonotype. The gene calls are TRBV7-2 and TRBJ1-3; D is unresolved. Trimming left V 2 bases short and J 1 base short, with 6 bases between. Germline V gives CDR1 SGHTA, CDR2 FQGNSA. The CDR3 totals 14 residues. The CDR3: CASSLFGSGNTIYF. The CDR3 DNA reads TGTGCCAGCAGCTTATTTGGATCTGGAAACACCATATATTTT.